This T cell receptor (beta chain) was obtained from a study of human T cells and chemical hapten exposure (dated by TCRdb to about 2021). In terms of the full investigation: For sensitization, 2% DPC in acetone was applied to a roughly 2 cm by roughly 2 cm area of upper inner arm skin. Libraries were pooled for sequencing, and variation in per-sample TCR yields was attributed mainly to small differences in library volumes within the pool. Blood samples were taken from patients before sensitization (week 0) and at 2, 6 and about 24 weeks after DPC sensitization. For TCR sequencing, blood came from 25 to 35 alopecia patients at anywhere from one to four time points (pre-sensitization, 2, 6 and 24 weeks). Alopecia areata with under or over 50% scalp involvement, alopecia totalis and alopecia universalis were represented in the patient cohort, which was mostly female. Peripheral blood TCR repertoire changes were tracked in vivo in alopecia patients during primary and secondary sensitization to the hapten diphenylcyclopropenone (DPC). Patch testing on the upper back used Finn chambers containing 0.01% DPC, with scoring done after 6 days according to International Contact Dermatitis Research Group standards. Throughout the study period of around 25 weeks, patients also received therapeutic DPC doses to the scalp every week.

From cysteine to phenylalanine, the CDR3 is 15 amino acids long. Left in the record is the CDR3 DNA by itself, 45 bases read in frame from the first base. A distance of 10 bases separates the germline ends of V and J, which lose 2 bases and 3 bases respectively. Based on the germline V gene, the CDR1 and CDR2 sequences are SGHTA and FQGNSA. This clonotype has only a few counts. The antigen it binds to is not known. No much larger clone exists at a distance of one base, and base qualities are not known. Sample time point, as interpreted from the label and publication: patch test 1, 2 weeks after DPC sensitization. The treatment or condition label on this specimen signifies: therapeutic diphenylcyclopropenone sensitization with weekly scalp DPC. At every patch-test visit, the blood draw took place before the patch test was put on. Eligible patients were aged 18 to 70, diagnosed with alopecia, deemed suitable for DPC therapy, and excluded if pregnant. Total RNA was extracted from unfractionated whole blood collected in Tempus Blood RNA tubes.

Study-level results and caveats: Alopecia, a presumed autoimmune disease, was present in all patients, so the immune response of the patients might differ from that of healthy individuals. A positive correlation was found between the number of PT1 expanded TCRs and patch test score, with significance reached at thresholds 8, 16 and 32 but not 4. DPC sensitization did not change the number of TCRs with a frequency above 1 in 1000, and there was no evidence of changes in global repertoire structure. Repeated subsampling changed both the strength of the expansion versus patch-test correlation and the threshold at which that correlation became significant. Expanded TCRs formed significantly more large CDR3 similarity clusters than pre-sensitization or healthy control sets, consistent with antigen-driven responses.

Libraries were built with RACE. Data came from a NextSeq 500. Library preparation attached unique molecular identifiers to individual cDNA molecules for quantitative, reproducible TCR counting. Each blood RNA sample was used to sequence both TCR alpha and TCR beta chains. As for the original processing: The median number of TCRs per sample was some 100,000, ranging from about 20,000 to 700,000. The Decombinator software suite was used to annotate the V, J and CDR3 of the TCR reads. For PS versus PT1 abundance plots, all samples were subsampled to the same number of TCRs (28,000). Expanded TCRs were defined as absent before sensitization and observed at least eight times at the 2-week time point. The public sequencing data were trimmed at Q25 with fastp and processed into clonotypes with MiXCR by TCRdb, which kept only in-frame beta chains. Every CDR3 protein is listed once, alongside the most common genes and DNA of its rows. In this record, the V and J calls reflect TCRdb's handling and not the investigators' own analysis. This sample is represented by 340,000 or so distinct CDR3 sequences; roughly 6.9% of them were singletons. Of the sample, 7.5% to 8.5% falls within the top ten clones.

Sample: whole blood, taken in connection with sensitization to the hapten diphenylcyclopropenone (DPC). The clonotype comes from a woman aged 18-29 years with alopecia areata. Some clones in this sample may be carry-over from other donors' samples. The sequence joins TRBV7-2 to TRBJ1-4; TRBD1 is a weak D gene call, 6 bases matching. The CDR3 reads CASSLIRGANEKLFF. DNA sequence: TGTGCCAGCAGCTTAATCAGGGGAGCTAATGAAAAACTGTTTTTT. Reference TRBV7-2 and TRBJ1-4 genes cover what lies past the CDR3, so the full variable domain is GAGVSQSPSNKVTEKGKDVELRCDPISGHTALYWYRQSLGQGLEFLIYFQGNSAPDKSGLPSDRFSAERTGGSVSTLTIQRTQQEDSAVYLCASSLIRGANEKLFFGSGTQLSVL.